The text below deals with one T cell receptor beta chain. Antigen specificity is unknown. The source of the sample is a study of Graves' ophthalmopathy and Graves' hyperthyroidism. Findings and limits, study-wide: Both an approximately 70% sensitivity and an approximately 72% specificity characterized the model's predictions of ophthalmopathy progression.

V was trimmed by 4 bases and J by 0 bases, leaving 13 bases between them. The CDR3 contains 16 residues. Amplification from RNA transcripts yielded the TCR beta CDR3 regions. First-round RT-PCR used HTBI primers; second-round multiplex PCR followed. TCRdb independently ran MiXCR on the multiplex PCR reads; one entry per CDR3 protein. This table holds hundreds of thousands of distinct CDR3 sequences, approximately 39% found once. The sample consisted of peripheral blood. This receptor was identified in an adult man with Graves' ophthalmopathy. The rearrangement links TRBV12-3 or TRBV12-4 to TRBJ1-5; no reliable D call. CDR3 sequence: CASSSHIINSNQPQHF. The CDR3 DNA reads as TGTGCCAGCAGTTCACACATTATCAATAGCAATCAGCCCCAGCATTTT.